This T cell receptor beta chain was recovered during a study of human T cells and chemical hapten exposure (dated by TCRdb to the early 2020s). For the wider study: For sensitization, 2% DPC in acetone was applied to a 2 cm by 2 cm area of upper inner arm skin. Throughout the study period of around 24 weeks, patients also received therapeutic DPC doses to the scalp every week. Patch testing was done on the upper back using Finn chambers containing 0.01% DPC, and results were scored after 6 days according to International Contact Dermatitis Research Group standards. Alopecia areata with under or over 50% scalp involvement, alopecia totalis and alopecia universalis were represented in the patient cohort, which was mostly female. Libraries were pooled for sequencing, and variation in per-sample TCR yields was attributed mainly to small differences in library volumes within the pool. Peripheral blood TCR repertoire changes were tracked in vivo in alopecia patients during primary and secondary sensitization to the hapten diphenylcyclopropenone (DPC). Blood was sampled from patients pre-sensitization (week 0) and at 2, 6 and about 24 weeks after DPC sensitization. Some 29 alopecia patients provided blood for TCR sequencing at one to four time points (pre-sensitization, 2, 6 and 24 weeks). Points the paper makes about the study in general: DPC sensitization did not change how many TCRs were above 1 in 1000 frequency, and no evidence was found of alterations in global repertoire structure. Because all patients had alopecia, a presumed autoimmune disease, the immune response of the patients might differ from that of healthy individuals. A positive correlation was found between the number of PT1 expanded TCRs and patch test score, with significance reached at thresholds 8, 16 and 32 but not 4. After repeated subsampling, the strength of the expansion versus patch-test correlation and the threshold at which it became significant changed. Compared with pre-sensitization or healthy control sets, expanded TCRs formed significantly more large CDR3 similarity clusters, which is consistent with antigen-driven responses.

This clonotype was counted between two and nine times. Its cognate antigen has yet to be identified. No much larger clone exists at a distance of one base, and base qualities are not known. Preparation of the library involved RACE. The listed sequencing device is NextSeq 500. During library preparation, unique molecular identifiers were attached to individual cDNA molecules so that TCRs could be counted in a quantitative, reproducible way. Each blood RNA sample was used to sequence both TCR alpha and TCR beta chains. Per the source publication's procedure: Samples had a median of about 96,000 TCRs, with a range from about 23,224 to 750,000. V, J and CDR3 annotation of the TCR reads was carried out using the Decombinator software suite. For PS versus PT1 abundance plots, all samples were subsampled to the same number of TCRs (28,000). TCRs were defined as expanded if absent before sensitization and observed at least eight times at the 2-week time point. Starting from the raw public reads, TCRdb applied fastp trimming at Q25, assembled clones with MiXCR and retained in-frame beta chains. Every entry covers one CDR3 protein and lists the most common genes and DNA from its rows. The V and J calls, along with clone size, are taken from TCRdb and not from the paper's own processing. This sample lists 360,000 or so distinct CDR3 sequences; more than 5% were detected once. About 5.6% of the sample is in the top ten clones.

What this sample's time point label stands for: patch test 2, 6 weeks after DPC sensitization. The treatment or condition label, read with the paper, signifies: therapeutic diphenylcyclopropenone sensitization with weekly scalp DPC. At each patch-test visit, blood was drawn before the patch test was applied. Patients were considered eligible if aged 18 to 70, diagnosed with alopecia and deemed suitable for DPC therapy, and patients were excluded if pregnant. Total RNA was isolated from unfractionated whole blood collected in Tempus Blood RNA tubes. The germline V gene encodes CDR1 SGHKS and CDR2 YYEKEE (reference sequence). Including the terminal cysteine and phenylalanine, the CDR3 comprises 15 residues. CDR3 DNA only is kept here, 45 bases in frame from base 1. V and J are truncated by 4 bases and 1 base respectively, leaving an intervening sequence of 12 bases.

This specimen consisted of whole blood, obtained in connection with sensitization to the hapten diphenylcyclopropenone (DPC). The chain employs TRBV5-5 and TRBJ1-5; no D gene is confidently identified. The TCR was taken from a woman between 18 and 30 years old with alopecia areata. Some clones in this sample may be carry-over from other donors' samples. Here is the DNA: TGTGCCAGCAGCGAAGGACGGTGGAGCAATCAGCCCCAGCATTTT. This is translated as CASSEGRWSNQPQHF.